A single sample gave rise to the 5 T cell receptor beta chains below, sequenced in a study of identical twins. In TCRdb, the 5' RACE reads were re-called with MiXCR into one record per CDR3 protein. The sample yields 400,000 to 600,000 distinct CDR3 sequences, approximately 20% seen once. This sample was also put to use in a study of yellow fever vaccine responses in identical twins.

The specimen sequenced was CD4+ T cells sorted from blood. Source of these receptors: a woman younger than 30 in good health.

The CDR3: CASSLDFINEKLFF. The DNA of the CDR3 is TGTGCCAGCAGCTTAGATTTCATCAATGAAAAACTGTTTTTT. The V and J genes are TRBV11-2 and TRBJ1-4, with D uncertain. Germline V gives CDR1 SGHAT, CDR2 FQNNGV. V was trimmed by 0 bases and J by 5 bases, leaving 7 bases between them. The CDR3 covers 14 residues. Drawing the rest from reference TRBV11-2 and TRBJ1-4, the complete variable domain is EAGVAQSPRYKIIEKRQSVAFWCNPISGHATLYWYQQILGQGPKLLIQFQNNGVVDDSQLPKDRFSAERLKGVDSTLKIQPAKLEDSAVYLCASSLDFINEKLFFGSGTQLSVL.

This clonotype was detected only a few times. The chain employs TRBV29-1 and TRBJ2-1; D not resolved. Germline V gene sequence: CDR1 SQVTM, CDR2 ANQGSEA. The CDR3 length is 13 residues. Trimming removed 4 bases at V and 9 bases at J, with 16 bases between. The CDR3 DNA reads TGCAGCGTTGCATTCTCCCAGGTTGGTGAGCAGTTCTTC. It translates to CSVAFSQVGEQFF.

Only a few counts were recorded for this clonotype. The CDR3 DNA reads TGTGCCATCAACCCGGACACCTCCTACGAGCAGTACTTC. It translates to CAINPDTSYEQYF. V and J are TRBV10-3 and TRBJ2-7, with D tentatively TRBD1 (5 bases). Trimming cost V 7 bases and J 0 bases, with 10 bases left between them. The CDR3 spans 13 residues. Germline CDR1 ENHRY, CDR2 SYGVKD.

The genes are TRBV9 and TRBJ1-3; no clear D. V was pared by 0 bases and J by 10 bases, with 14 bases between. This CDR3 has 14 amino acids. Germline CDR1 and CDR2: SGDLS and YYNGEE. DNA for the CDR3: TGTGCCAGCAGCGTAGGCGGCTCGAAGGTGACCATATATTTT. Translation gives CASSVGGSKVTIYF.

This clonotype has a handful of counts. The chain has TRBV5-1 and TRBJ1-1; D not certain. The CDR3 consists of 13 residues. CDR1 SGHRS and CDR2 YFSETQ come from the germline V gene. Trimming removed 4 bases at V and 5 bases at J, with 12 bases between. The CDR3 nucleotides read TGCGCCAGCAGCCGGGAAGGACTTACTGAAGCTTTCTTT. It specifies CASSREGLTEAFF.